The sequence of this TCR beta chain was determined in a study of response to subunit inactivated influenza vaccine. A few counts support this clonotype. The germline CDR1 and CDR2 sequences are SGHDN and FVKESK. The CDR3 runs to 15 residues. The V segment lost 4 bases and the J segment 5 bases; nucleotides outside the gene matches: 8. TCRdb used MiXCR to reprocess the RT-PCR reads, holding one entry per CDR3 protein. The table shows a few hundred thousand distinct CDR3 sequences, with approximately 15% occurring only once. The chain recombines TRBV14 with TRBJ1-1; TRBD1 aligns across 9 bases. This receptor was identified in a man between 50 and 59 years old who received an inactivated influenza vaccine. This specimen was PBMCs from blood, taken about 11 days after vaccination. The CDR3: CASSRQGGIRTEAFF. The CDR3 nucleotides are TGTGCCAGCAGCCGACAGGGGGGGATTAGGACTGAAGCTTTCTTT.